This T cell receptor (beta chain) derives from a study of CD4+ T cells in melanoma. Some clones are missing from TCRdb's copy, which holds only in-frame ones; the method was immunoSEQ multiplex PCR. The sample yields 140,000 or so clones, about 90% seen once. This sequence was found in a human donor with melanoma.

The CDR3 protein is CASSHGTGYNSPLHF. The CDR3 coding sequence is TGTGCCAGCAGCCACGGGACAGGTTATAATTCACCCCTCCACTTT. V usage is TRBV5-8 and J usage is TRBJ1-6; 8 nucleotides agree with TRBD1. After removal of 4 bases from V and 4 bases from J, the junction contained 4 bases not matched to a gene. Germline CDR1 reads SGHTS; CDR2 reads YDEGEE. CDR3 length equals 15 residues.